The 25 T cell receptor beta chains presented below share a single source sample, sequenced in a study of breast tumors, draining lymph nodes, adjacent tissues. From the multiplex PCR reads, TCRdb called clonotypes with MiXCR, one entry per CDR3 protein. The sample shows over 10,000 distinct CDR3 sequences, approximately 60% of them seen only once. Sequences were obtained from tumor-adjacent breast tissue. Every receptor here comes from a female donor with breast cancer. Some clones in this sample may be carry-over from other donors' samples.

This clonotype was seen at least ten times. CDR3 DNA sequence: TGTGCCAGCAGCGAAGGGGACCCACCCTACGAGCAGTACTTC. This sequence encodes CASSEGDPPYEQYF. V and J are TRBV5-8 and TRBJ2-7; D is possibly TRBD1 or TRBD2 (5 bases each). Per the germline V gene, CDR1 is SGHTS and CDR2 is YDEGEE. V was trimmed by 4 bases and J by 2 bases, leaving 13 bases between them. The CDR3 sequence is 14 residues long.

CDR3 region: CAISEDRYPPLHF. The DNA of the CDR3 is TGTGCCATCAGTGAGGATCGGTATCCACCCCTCCACTTT. The chain combines TRBV10-3 with TRBJ1-6; D remains ambiguous. Trimming left V 2 bases short and J 11 bases short, with 10 bases between. Germline values: CDR1 ENHRY, CDR2 SYGVKD. The CDR3 consists of 13 residues.

Within the sample, this clonotype is medium-sized. The chain employs TRBV7-9 and TRBJ2-1; no reliable D call. The V end lost 5 bases, the J end lost 5 bases, and 13 bases lay between the germline ends. The V gene's germline CDR1 is SEHNR and CDR2 FQNEAQ (reference sequence). The CDR3 contains 14 residues. CDR3 sequence (DNA): TGTGCCAGCAGCCCCGGGCGGAGTCACAATGAGCAGTTCTTC. Its protein product is CASSPGRSHNEQFF.

V is TRBV24-1 and J is TRBJ2-3; no reliable D call. The CDR3 has 13 residues. V gave up 10 bases and J gave up 2 bases, with 12 bases separating them. Germline values: CDR1 KGHDR, CDR2 SFDVKD. The CDR3 loop reads CATSFGSTDTQYF. The CDR3 DNA is TGTGCCACTTCGTTTGGGTCCACAGATACGCAGTATTTT.

This clonotype was found many times. The chain combines TRBV7-3 with TRBJ2-7; 13 bases match TRBD2. The trim removed 5 bases at V and 7 bases at J, leaving 8 bases unmatched. This CDR3 has 15 residues. CDR1 is SGHTA, CDR2 FQGTGA, per germline. Here the CDR3 DNA reads TGTGCCAGCAGCCCCACTGGACTAGCGGGAGAGGAGCAGTACTTC. This codes for CASSPTGLAGEEQYF.

Note on this clonotype: One end of the junction varies from germline; a read error may be responsible. Written as DNA, the CDR3 is TGTGCCAGCGACAGGCAAGGCGAGCAGCACTTC. Amino acid sequence: CASDRQGEQHF. The J gene is TRBJ2-7, the V gene TRBV7-8, with a possible D match to TRBD1 (6 bases). Germline V lookup: CDR1 SGHVS, CDR2 FQNEAQ. The CDR3 runs 11 residues.

This clonotype was detected only once. The rearrangement joins TRBV24-1 to TRBJ2-3; 10 nucleotides align to TRBD2. Unmatched junction bases numbered 9, after V lost 3 bases and J lost 7 bases. The CDR3 has 16 amino acids. The V gene's germline CDR1 is KGHDR and CDR2 SFDVKD. Written as DNA, the CDR3 is TGTGCCACCAGTGATACCGCGGGACTAGCGTTAAATACGCAGTATTTT. This codes for CATSDTAGLALNTQYF.

The chain links TRBV7-3 to TRBJ2-7; no definite D call. The CDR3 consists of 13 residues. The germline V gene encodes CDR1 SGHTA and CDR2 FQGTGA. Trimming removed 2 bases from V and 3 bases from J, with 8 bases in between. The CDR3 DNA sequence: TGTGCCAGCAGCTTAGCGGACGGCTACGAGCAGTACTTC. This gives the protein CASSLADGYEQYF.

The sample holds a few counts of this clonotype. This may be a read error, as it is one base from a much larger clone. The gene calls are TRBV10-2 and TRBJ2-7, with a weak D call TRBD2 (7 bases). The CDR3 is 14 amino acids. In germline, CDR1 is WSHSY, CDR2 SAAADI. The CDR3 sequence is CASSEGGGGYEKYF. CDR3 bases: TGCGCCAGCAGTGAAGGGGGGGGGGGGTACGAGAAGTACTTC.

This clonotype was observed a handful of times. The rearrangement uses TRBV24-1 and TRBJ1-5, with D hard to call. The V and J ends lost 0 bases and 0 bases respectively, with 2 bases between them. The CDR3 is 14 residues long. CDR1 is KGHDR, CDR2 SFDVKD, per germline. The CDR3 DNA reads TGTGCCACCAGTGATTTGCATAGCAATCAGCCCCAGCATTTT. Encoded protein: CATSDLHSNQPQHF.

J is TRBJ1-2 and V is TRBV29-1; possible D gene TRBD1, 5 bases. This CDR3 region has 14 residues. Germline V gene data show CDR1 as SQVTM and CDR2 as ANQGSEA. V shed 3 bases and J shed 2 bases, with 13 bases lying between them. The CDR3 bases are TGCAGCGTTGAGGGTGGGGGGGGAAACTATGGCTACACCTTC. This encodes CSVEGGGGNYGYTF.

A note on this clonotype: This may stem from a read error, because a much larger clone lies one nucleotide away. The chain carries TRBV2 and TRBJ1-1, with D maybe TRBD1 (6 bases). This CDR3 comprises 14 residues. CDR1 is SNHLY and CDR2 is FYNNEI in the germline V gene. CDR3 in DNA: TGTGCCAGCAGTGAAAGGGGGGCGGCCACTGAAGCTTCCTTT. Protein: CASSERGAATEASF.

The sample holds many counts of this clonotype. The gene calls are TRBV14 and TRBJ2-3; D unclear. The ends were cut back, 0 bases at V and 0 bases at J, with 10 bases in the middle. From germline, CDR1 is SGHDN and CDR2 FVKESK. CDR3 length: 16 amino acids. The CDR3 DNA reads TGTGCCAGCAGCCAAGATCCGATAAAGAGCACAGATACGCAGTATTTT. It translates to CASSQDPIKSTDTQYF.

The V and J genes are TRBV20-1 and TRBJ2-2; 9 bases are a match to TRBD1. The CDR3 is 16 amino acids. J was trimmed by 6 bases and V by 0 bases; bases with no gene match: 8. Germline V gene lookup returns CDR1 DFQATT and CDR2 SNEGSKA (reference sequence). The CDR3 DNA is TGCAGTGCTAGAGAGCTCACAGGGGGCCGAGCCGGGGAGCTGTTTTTT. It translates to CSARELTGGRAGELFF.

J is TRBJ2-2 and V is TRBV6-2 or TRBV6-3, with D hard to call. Per germline, CDR1 MNHEY and CDR2 SVGEGT. CDR3 size: 14 residues. V lost 6 bases and J lost 0, with 8 bases in between. CDR3 protein: CASSKSTNTGELFF. CDR3 DNA sequence: TGTGCCAGCAGCAAATCTACGAACACCGGGGAGCTGTTTTTT.

About this clonotype: Possible read error: a much larger clone is one base away. Since the CDR3 does not end with the conserved phenylalanine or tryptophan, this likely comes from a read error. The chain uses TRBV5-1 and TRBJ1-1; no clear D. Germline CDR1 is SGHRS and CDR2 is YFSETQ. The CDR3 contains 15 residues. V shed 2 bases and J shed 0 bases, with 11 bases lying between them. The CDR3 is CASSLEGPMNTEAFC. The DNA for the CDR3 is TGCGCCAGCAGCTTAGAGGGCCCCATGAACACTGAAGCTTTCTGT.

This clonotype was seen at least ten times. The chain is built from TRBV27 and TRBJ2-1; D is possibly TRBD1 (6 bases). CDR1 MNHEY and CDR2 SMNVEV come from the germline V gene (reference sequence). The CDR3 consists of 12 residues. V lost 9 bases and J 4 bases, leaving 10 bases between the germline ends. The DNA for the CDR3 is TGTGCCAGACAGGGTTTTTACAATGAGCAGTTCTTC. It encodes CARQGFYNEQFF.

The rearrangement links TRBV10-3 to TRBJ2-1; the D gene is possibly TRBD2 (5 bases). V lost 6 bases, J lost 7 bases, and 13 bases lay in between. Germline CDR1 ENHRY, CDR2 SYGVKD. The CDR3 spans 13 residues. In DNA form, the CDR3 reads TGTGCCATCAGGGGAGACGAGGGTAATGAGCAGTTCTTC. Amino acid sequence: CAIRGDEGNEQFF.

This CDR3 reads CASSFLAESYNEQFF. The CDR3 DNA sequence: TGCGCCAGCAGCTTCTTAGCGGAATCCTACAATGAGCAGTTCTTC. V gene TRBV5-1 combines with J gene TRBJ2-1; D might be TRBD2 (6 bases). CDR1 SGHRS and CDR2 YFSETQ come from the germline V gene. This CDR3 is 15 amino acids long. The V end lost 2 bases, the J end lost 1 base, and 10 bases lay between the germline ends.

Ten or more counts support this clonotype. The chain uses TRBV4-2 and TRBJ2-7; D might be TRBD2 (6 bases). This CDR3 has 13 residues. Trimming took 3 bases from V and 0 from J, leaving 6 bases between them. Germline V gene data show CDR1 as LGHNA and CDR2 as YNFKEQ. CDR3 residues: CASSQTSSYEQYF. In nucleotides, the CDR3 is TGTGCCAGCAGCCAGACTAGCTCCTACGAGCAGTACTTC.

This clonotype was observed a handful of times. A much larger clonotype is one base distant, so this may be a read error. The CDR3 region has the DNA TGTGCCAGCAGCCAAGCTCGGTGGGGCATGGGGGAGACCCAGTACTTC. Translation gives CASSQARWGMGETQYF. This chain joins TRBV3-1 and TRBJ2-5; D is perhaps TRBD1 (5 bases). In germline, CDR1 is LGHDT, CDR2 YNNKEL (reference sequence). V lost 1 base and J 5 bases, leaving 17 bases between the germline ends. This CDR3 contains 16 residues.

In its sample, this clonotype ranks as medium-sized (0.01 to 0.1%). CDR3 sequence (DNA): TGTGCCAGCAGCTTGGGGGGTAACTATGGCTACACCTTC. Its protein is CASSLGGNYGYTF. V usage is TRBV5-6 and J usage is TRBJ1-2, with no clear D. Trimming stripped 0 bases from V and 1 base from J, with 4 bases between. Germline CDR1 is SGHDT and CDR2 is YYEEEE. The CDR3 loop spans 13 amino acids.

Comment on this clonotype: At one end, the junction sequence differs from germline, possibly due to a read error. The chain couples TRBV7-3 to TRBJ2-3, with 7 bases that match TRBD2. There are 11 residues in the CDR3. CDR1 is SGHTA and CDR2 is FQGTGA in the germline V gene. CDR3 nucleotides: TGCGCCAGCGCCGGGGGGGATACGCAGTATTTT. Protein product: CASAGGDTQYF.

The V and J genes are TRBV2 and TRBJ1-3; D unclear. The CDR3 covers 18 residues. Germline V gives CDR1 SNHLY, CDR2 FYNNEI. V gave up 5 bases and J gave up 4 bases, with 24 bases separating them. The CDR3, as DNA: TGTGCCAGCAGTTTCGCGACACGGTTGATTTCGGAAGGAAACACCATATATTTT. This translates into CASSFATRLISEGNTIYF.

This clonotype has more than one count but fewer than ten. This chain joins TRBV6-6 and TRBJ2-3; D gene ambiguous. The V end was cut by 5 bases, the J end by 0 bases, with 6 bases between. Germline lookup yields CDR1 MNHNY and CDR2 SVGAGI (reference sequence). The CDR3 is 13 residues long. The CDR3 DNA is TGTGCCAGCAGTAAAACAAGCACAGATACGCAGTATTTT. Its translation: CASSKTSTDTQYF.